The text below deals with one T cell receptor beta chain. The antigen it binds to is not known. No clone much larger than this one lies a single base away; base qualities are absent. Sequencing of TCR beta CDR3 regions was done on the immunoSEQ platform at survey depth. The QIAamp DNA micro kit was used to extract genomic DNA from every cultured and uncultured CD8+ T cell population. On the authors' methods: Samples with fewer than 5,000 productive reads were excluded, resulting in the removal of about 6% of the 75 HIV peptide-stimulated cultures. Sequences were trimmed to CDR3 by a MANAFEST web app, and nonproductive sequences, CDR3s under 5 amino acids, and sequences not starting with C or ending with F/W were removed. To count as antigen-specific, a clonotype had to be expanded in at least 2 of 3 replicates compared with the no-peptide control at FDR 0.01, and only within one epitope family. A specific clonotype also had to show a frequency at least fivefold higher than in wells stimulated with peptides from other epitope families. Not all clones reach the TCRdb copy of this immuneACCESS table, which keeps in-frame sequences only. Checked studies attribute under half of the gap to unresolved V genes and leave the rest unexplained. V, J and clone size are those of that table, while D and trimming were read from the DNA. Recorded for this sample are some 100,000 clones; more than 65% of them occurred a single time. The ten most abundant clones make up roughly 24% of the sample.

The EasySep Human CD8+ T Cell Enrichment Kit was used on day 10 to isolate CD8+ T cells from every culture. These data originate in a study of CD8 T cell repertoires and HIV-1 epitope variants (dated by TCRdb to the early 2020s). The study in broad terms: In separate culture wells, T cells were stimulated with each of twenty-five peptides that represented autologous and known Gag and Nef epitope variants. Using the EasySep Human T Cell Enrichment Kit, T cells were enriched and then co-cultured with an equal number of autologous T cell-negative cells acting as antigen-presenting cells. A CMV, EBV and flu peptide pool, the Ebola AY9 epitope as negative control, and a no-peptide well were included as control conditions. A total of about 80 T cell cultures were run, with each culture condition performed in triplicate except for one peptide, which was performed in duplicate. The cultures were grown for about nine days in IMDM with gentamicin, and half of the media was changed on days 3 and 7 with IL-2, IL-7 and IL-15 added. The epitopes tested covered three Gag epitope families plus Nef HW9 and YT9. A 1M T cell aliquot was kept as an uncultured baseline condition, separate from the 80 or so T cell cultures.

The germline V gene provides CDR1 SGHTA and CDR2 FQGNSA. The CDR3, cysteine through phenylalanine, is 16 amino acids long. Just the 48-base CDR3 DNA is kept, in frame starting at base 1. The germline V and J ends show losses of 0 bases and 0 bases respectively, and no gene match explains 3 bases of the junction. Results the study describes overall, beyond this receptor: The assay identified only TCR beta chains and indicated proliferation to antigen, not T cell function or cytokine profile. Roughly nine antigen-specific TCR beta clonotypes were identified, and six of them appeared cross-reactive for autologous or known escape epitope variants. A few clonotypes recognized the Nef KF9 family and one the HW9 family, with no responses to the TAALDMSHF plasma variant.

Material for sequencing was uncultured baseline CD8+ T cells from peripheral blood mononuclear cells (PBMCs). The receptor was isolated from a male donor with HIV. The chain couples TRBV7-2 to TRBJ1-2, and 8 junction bases match TRBD1. The CDR3 region: CASSLAGGQANYGYTF. The DNA reads TGTGCCAGCAGCTTAGCGGGGGGACAGGCTAACTATGGCTACACCTTC.